The TCR beta chain under discussion was sequenced for a study of control samples from healthy donors and cancer patients. Produced via immunoSEQ multiplex PCR; TCRdb's table is partial and in-frame only. The sample holds around 140,000 clones; about 90% are singletons and the top ten take approximately 6.8%. Trimming cost V 6 bases and J 5 bases; bases outside gene matches: 9. The CDR3 runs 14 residues. Germline V gene data show CDR1 as LGHNT and CDR2 as FRNRAP. The chain carries TRBV12-5 and TRBJ2-5; 7 nucleotides match TRBD1. This clonotype originated in a man between 18 and 35 years old in good health. The sample was blood. The CDR3, as DNA: TGTGCTAGTGGGAGAGGACAGGTTCGGGAGACCCAGTACTTC. This sequence encodes CASGRGQVRETQYF.